Sequencing of this T cell receptor beta chain was carried out in a study of identical twins. General study results and limits: Sequences that were beta out-of-frame showed weaker excess twin sharing. Modelling approaches yielded underestimates of out-of-frame TCR alpha sharing between monozygotic twins.

Trimming took 0 bases from V and 3 from J, leaving 15 bases between them. Germline loops: CDR1 DFQATT, CDR2 SNEGSKA (reference sequence). The CDR3 sequence is 16 residues long. TCRdb reanalysed the 5' RACE reads using MiXCR and keeps one entry per CDR3 protein. This sample has about 160,000 distinct CDR3 sequences; around 3.5% occur once, and the top ten carry 7.5% to 8.5%. Remarks on this clonotype: What it recognizes is unknown.

The origin of this receptor is a man aged 18 to 29 in good health. The sequencing sample was made of memory T cells sorted from blood. The V gene is TRBV20-1, the J gene TRBJ1-5, with D uncertain. The CDR3 here is CSARDSQQANNQPQHF. CDR3 nucleotides: TGCAGTGCTAGAGATTCGCAGCAGGCCAACAATCAGCCCCAGCATTTT.